This is a list of T cell receptor beta chains from one sample in a study of CD8 T cells in ankylosing spondylitis. Via MiXCR, TCRdb re-called the 5' RACE reads, giving one row per CDR3 protein. The sample records 200,000 to 300,000 distinct CDR3 sequences, 10% being singletons. Material: blood, either unsorted or a sorted T cell fraction (not recorded which). Every receptor here comes from a male donor with ankylosing spondylitis or in good health (not recorded which). Both conserved end residues are part of each CDR3. A D gene is named only where the DNA matches it firmly. A row's size may be missing; if present it is once, few, many or a size class.

>TRBV5-1|15|many|TRBJ2-3|TRBD1
CASSSHRGSTDTQYF
TGCGCCAGCTCATCGCACAGGGGGAGCACAGATACGCAGTATTTT
>TRBV10-3|14|many|TRBJ1-5|-
CAISAGGGNQPQHF
TGTGCCATCAGCGCTGGGGGTGGGAATCAGCCCCAGCATTTT
>TRBV27|14|many|TRBJ1-3|-
CASRPSSPGNTIYF
TGTGCCAGCAGGCCCTCGAGCCCAGGAAACACCATATATTTT
>TRBV29-1|13|many|TRBJ2-7|TRBD1
CSVGTGAIYEQYF
TGCAGCGTTGGGACAGGGGCCATCTACGAGCAGTACTTC
>TRBV20-1|14|-|TRBJ1-3|-
CSASAQGSGNTIYF
TGCAGTGCTAGCGCACAGGGTTCTGGAAACACCATATATTTT
>TRBV20-1|15|many|TRBJ1-1|TRBD1
CSARDRKQGWGEAFF
TGCAGTGCTAGAGATAGAAAACAGGGGTGGGGTGAAGCTTTCTTT
>TRBV30|12|few|TRBJ1-1|-
CAWSALGAEAFF
TGTGCCTGGAGTGCCCTTGGGGCTGAAGCTTTCTTT
>TRBV4-1|16|many|TRBJ1-5|-
CASSQEMTHRGQPQHF
TGCGCCAGCAGCCAAGAGATGACCCATCGGGGTCAGCCCCAGCATTTT
>TRBV20-1|13|many|TRBJ1-1|-
CSARDQKRAEAFF
TGCAGTGCTAGAGATCAGAAGCGTGCTGAAGCTTTCTTT
>TRBV2|13|-|TRBJ2-7|-
CASSEVRSYEQYF
TGTGCCAGCAGTGAAGTGAGGTCCTACGAGCAGTACTTC
>TRBV20-1|14|many|TRBJ1-2|-
CSASPPGGGHGYTF
TGCAGTGCTAGCCCACCGGGGGGGGGGCATGGCTACACCTTC
>TRBV29-1|12|few|TRBJ1-2|-
CSVGKGTDGYTF
TGCAGCGTTGGAAAAGGGACGGATGGCTACACCTTC
>TRBV7-2|15|few|TRBJ1-5|TRBD1
CASSLAPGGGQPQHF
TGTGCCAGCAGCTTAGCGCCAGGGGGCGGTCAGCCCCAGCATTTT
>TRBV5-1|12|many|TRBJ2-5|-
CASSLEIETQYF
TGCGCCAGCAGCTTGGAAATAGAGACCCAGTACTTC
>TRBV6-1|16|many|TRBJ2-4|TRBD2
CASTASGGVAKNIQYF
TGTGCCAGCACAGCTAGCGGGGGGGTAGCCAAAAACATTCAGTACTTC
>TRBV7-2|15|few|TRBJ1-6|-
CASSSLTVYNSPLHF
TGTGCCAGCAGCTCTTTGACAGTATATAATTCACCCCTCCACTTT
>TRBV30|13|many|TRBJ2-3|-
CAWRGSGPDTQYF
TGTGCCTGGAGGGGCTCGGGGCCAGATACGCAGTATTTT
>TRBV12-3/TRBV12-4|14|many|TRBJ1-2|-
CASSTPNPMYGYTF
TGTGCCAGCAGTACGCCAAACCCGATGTATGGCTACACCTTC
>TRBV3-1|15|-|TRBJ2-1|TRBD1
CASSAGTGNGNEQFF
TGTGCCAGCAGCGCCGGGACAGGGAATGGGAATGAGCAGTTCTTC
>TRBV5-1|15|many|TRBJ2-5|TRBD2
CASSETSGGGETQYF
TGCGCCAGCAGCGAGACTAGCGGGGGAGGGGAGACCCAGTACTTC
>TRBV5-1|15|many|TRBJ2-2|-
CASSGTTPDTGELFF
TGCGCCAGCTCTGGAACTACCCCCGACACCGGGGAGCTGTTTTTT
>TRBV18|17|many|TRBJ2-7|TRBD2
CASSRLRTSGRTHEQYF
TGTGCCAGCTCCCGTCTACGGACTAGCGGGAGAACTCACGAGCAGTACTTC
>TRBV20-1|14|-|TRBJ2-7|TRBD2
CSARLAGSFGEQYF
TGCAGTGCTAGACTAGCGGGATCATTCGGCGAGCAGTACTTC
>TRBV3-1|16|many|TRBJ2-1|-
CASSPRGTSSYNEQFF
TGTGCCAGCAGCCCGAGGGGCACAAGCTCCTACAATGAGCAGTTCTTC
>TRBV5-6|12|many|TRBJ1-6|-
CASSLARSPLHF
TGTGCCAGCAGCTTGGCCCGTTCACCCCTCCACTTT
>TRBV9|16|many|TRBJ2-2|-
CASSVEGRGYTGELFF
TGTGCCAGCAGCGTAGAAGGCAGGGGCTACACCGGGGAGCTGTTTTTT
>TRBV5-4|13|-|TRBJ2-2|-
CASSLLGTGELFF
TGTGCCAGCAGCCTCCTTGGCACCGGGGAGCTGTTTTTT
>TRBV5-1|16|few|TRBJ2-7|-
CASSPAFGALSYEQYF
TGCGCCAGCAGCCCGGCGTTCGGGGCCCTCTCCTACGAGCAGTACTTC
>TRBV10-3|14|many|TRBJ2-1|TRBD1
CAISGQAFEGEQFF
TGTGCCATCAGCGGACAGGCTTTCGAAGGTGAGCAGTTCTTC
>TRBV5-1|15|many|TRBJ2-1|-
CASSETSAGMNEQFF
TGCGCCAGCAGCGAAACTTCCGCGGGTATGAATGAGCAGTTCTTC
>TRBV3-1|14|few|TRBJ1-6|-
CASSQSSYNSPLHF
TGTGCCAGCAGCCAGAGCTCCTATAATTCACCCCTCCACTTT
>TRBV5-6|14|-|TRBJ1-4|-
CASSPRGYNEKLFF
TGTGCCAGCAGCCCGCGCGGATATAATGAAAAACTGTTTTTT
>TRBV15|15|many|TRBJ2-5|-
CATSRDTGIQETQYF
TGTGCCACCAGCAGAGATACAGGGATTCAAGAGACCCAGTACTTC
>TRBV7-9|12|few|TRBJ1-2|-
CASSTTGSGYTF
TGTGCCAGCAGCACAACAGGGAGTGGCTACACCTTC
>TRBV29-1|11|many|TRBJ2-7|-
CSVFRLNEQYF
TGCAGCGTTTTCCGGCTGAACGAGCAGTACTTC
>TRBV10-2|14|many|TRBJ2-1|-
CASSVVLGANEQFF
TGCGCCAGCAGTGTCGTTCTAGGTGCCAATGAGCAGTTCTTC
>TRBV14|14|many|TRBJ2-2|-
CASSQGSRAGELFF
TGTGCCAGCAGCCAAGGCTCGCGGGCCGGGGAGCTGTTTTTT
>TRBV2|13|-|TRBJ1-3|-
CASSTTGGNTIYF
TGTGCCAGCAGTACTACAGGGGGAAACACCATATATTTT
>TRBV12-3/TRBV12-4|15|many|TRBJ1-4|-
CASSLWGRGGEKLFF
TGTGCCAGCAGTTTATGGGGTCGAGGGGGTGAAAAACTGTTTTTT
>TRBV7-9|15|many|TRBJ1-2|-
CASSLGEGGSYGYTF
TGTGCCAGCAGCTTAGGCGAGGGCGGAAGCTATGGCTACACCTTC
>TRBV4-2|16|many|TRBJ2-4|TRBD1
CASSQEWRQGQNIQYF
TGTGCCAGCAGCCAAGAATGGAGACAGGGGCAAAACATTCAGTACTTC
>TRBV15|14|many|TRBJ2-7|TRBD2
CATRTNLADGEQYF
TGTGCCACCAGGACTAACCTAGCGGACGGCGAGCAGTACTTC
>TRBV11-1|18|many|TRBJ2-3|TRBD2
CASSLAPWTSGLEDTQYF
TGTGCCAGCAGCTTAGCGCCCTGGACTAGCGGTCTGGAAGATACGCAGTATTTT
>TRBV30|17|-|TRBJ1-4|-
CAWKVPPAGAANEKLFF
TGTGCCTGGAAGGTCCCTCCTGCCGGCGCAGCTAATGAAAAACTGTTTTTT
>TRBV7-2|15|many|TRBJ2-3|-
CASTRDPNPADTQYF
TGTGCCAGCACCAGGGACCCAAACCCCGCAGATACGCAGTATTTT
>TRBV7-2|14|many|TRBJ1-3|TRBD1
CASSRDRGGNTIYF
TGTGCCAGCAGCCGCGACAGGGGTGGAAACACCATATATTTT
>TRBV30|12|few|TRBJ2-3|-
CAWSMEGDTQYF
TGTGCCTGGAGTATGGAGGGGGATACGCAGTATTTT
>TRBV4-2|16|few|TRBJ1-6|-
CASSTRFGHPDSPLHF
TGTGCCAGCAGCACACGATTTGGTCACCCGGATTCACCCCTCCACTTT
>TRBV12-3/TRBV12-4|12|many|TRBJ1-2|-
CASTPLDSGYTF
TGTGCCAGCACTCCCCTGGATAGCGGCTACACCTTC
>TRBV4-1|17|-|TRBJ1-6|TRBD1
CASSQVDGTGGSSPLHF
TGCGCCAGCAGCCAAGTGGATGGGACAGGGGGCTCTTCACCCCTCCACTTT
>TRBV9|17|many|TRBJ2-1|-
CASSPRPSDWSYNEQFF
TGTGCCAGCAGCCCCCGCCCCTCGGACTGGTCCTACAATGAGCAGTTCTTC
>TRBV21-1|20|many|TRBJ2-4|-
CASSNHSVGVSGVAKNIQYF
TGTGCCAGCAGCAACCATTCTGTCGGGGTGAGCGGGGTAGCCAAAAACATTCAGTACTTC
>TRBV20-1|16|many|TRBJ2-1|-
CSARDGGPSSYNEQFF
TGCAGTGCTAGAGATGGGGGGCCTAGCTCCTACAATGAGCAGTTCTTC
>TRBV29-1|13|many|TRBJ1-3|-
CSVSKDAGNTIYF
TGCAGCGTCTCCAAGGATGCAGGAAACACCATATATTTT
>TRBV10-3|13|many|TRBJ2-3|-
CAISEFPETTQYF
TGTGCCATCAGTGAGTTCCCTGAAACGACGCAGTATTTT
>TRBV3-1|13|many|TRBJ1-1|-
CASGDSIGTEAFF
TGTGCCAGCGGGGATTCGATCGGCACTGAAGCTTTCTTT
>TRBV5-5|14|many|TRBJ1-4|TRBD1
CASSFGQGDEKLFF
TGTGCCAGCAGCTTCGGACAGGGGGACGAAAAACTGTTTTTT